What follows describes a single T cell receptor (beta chain). This record belongs to a study of blood T cell repertoires in COVID-19. TCRdb's table, derived via immunoSEQ multiplex PCR, lists solely in-frame clones and lacks some. The sample yields more than 120,000 clones, approximately 87% seen once. Germline V gene data show CDR1 as MDHEN and CDR2 as SYDVKM. The CDR3 consists of 17 residues. Unmatched junction bases numbered 13, after V lost 5 bases and J lost 7 bases. The sequence derives from a woman aged 45-65 years with active or convalescent COVID-19. The chain combines TRBV28 with TRBJ1-6; 8 bases map to TRBD1. Sequencing was done on a sample of peripheral blood. CDR3 sequence reads: CASSPPPGGAWNSPLHF. CDR3 nucleotides: TGTGCCAGCAGTCCCCCTCCAGGGGGCGCGTGGAATTCACCCCTCCACTTT.